This T cell receptor (beta chain) comes out of a study of radiotherapy plus CTLA-4 blockade in lung cancer. On the study more broadly: Objective responses were documented in under 20% of patients, with disease control in approximately 31%. Points from the study as a whole: In blood, after radiotherapy plus ipilimumab, tumor-derived TCR clones expanded. The best predictor of response was reported to be early blood T cell clone dynamics, with interferon-beta.

V was pared by 0 bases and J by 6 bases, with 5 bases between. This CDR3 has 12 residues. Germline V gene lookup returns CDR1 SGHKS and CDR2 YYEKEE (reference sequence). Sequenced by immunoSEQ multiplex PCR; TCRdb stores in-frame clones only, minus some. In the table there are approximately 80,000 clones, roughly 70% of which are singletons. Worth noting for this clone: Its antigen is currently unknown.

People whose metastatic non-small-cell lung cancer was chemo-refractory got focal radiation along with CTLA-4 blockade by ipilimumab. Sequenced material: peripheral blood, taken from a patient treated with radiotherapy plus ipilimumab. The gene calls are TRBV5-5 and TRBJ2-3; D uncertain. This TCR came from a human donor with non-small cell lung cancer whose response to radiotherapy plus ipilimumab could not be evaluated. CDR3 DNA sequence: TGTGCCAGCAGCTTGGAAACTGATACGCAGTATTTT. This sequence encodes CASSLETDTQYF. The whole variable domain, remainder taken from reference TRBV5-5 and TRBJ2-3, is DAGVTQSPTHLIKTRGQQVTLRCSPISGHKSVSWYQQVLGQGPQFIFQYYEKEERGRGNFPDRFSARQFPNYSSELNVNALLLGDSALYLCASSLETDTQYFGPGTRLTVL.